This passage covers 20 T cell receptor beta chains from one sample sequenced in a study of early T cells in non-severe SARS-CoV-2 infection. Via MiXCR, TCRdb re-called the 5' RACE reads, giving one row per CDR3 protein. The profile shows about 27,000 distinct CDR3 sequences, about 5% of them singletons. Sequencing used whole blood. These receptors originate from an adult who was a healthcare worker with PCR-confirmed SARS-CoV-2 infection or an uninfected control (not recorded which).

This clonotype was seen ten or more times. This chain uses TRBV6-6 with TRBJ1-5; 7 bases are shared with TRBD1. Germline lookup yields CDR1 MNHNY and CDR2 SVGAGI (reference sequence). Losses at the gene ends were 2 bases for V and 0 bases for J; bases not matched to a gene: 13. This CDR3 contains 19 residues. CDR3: CASSYGRRGGSNSNQPQHF. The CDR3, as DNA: TGTGCCAGCAGTTACGGGCGAAGAGGGGGCTCGAATAGCAATCAGCCCCAGCATTTT.

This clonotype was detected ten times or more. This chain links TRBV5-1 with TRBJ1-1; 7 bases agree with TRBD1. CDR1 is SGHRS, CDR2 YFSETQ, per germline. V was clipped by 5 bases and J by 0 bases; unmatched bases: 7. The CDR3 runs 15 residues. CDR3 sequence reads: CASSQNRGVNTEAFF. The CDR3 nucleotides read TGCGCCAGCAGTCAGAACAGGGGCGTGAACACTGAAGCTTTCTTT.

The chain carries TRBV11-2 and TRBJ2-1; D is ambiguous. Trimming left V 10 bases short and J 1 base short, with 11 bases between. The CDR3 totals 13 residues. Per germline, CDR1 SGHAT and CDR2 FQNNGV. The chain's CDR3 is CANSQSSYNEQFF. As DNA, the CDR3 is TGTGCCAACTCCCAGAGTTCCTACAATGAGCAGTTCTTC. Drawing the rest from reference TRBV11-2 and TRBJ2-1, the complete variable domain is EAGVAQSPRYKIIEKRQSVAFWCNPISGHATLYWYQQILGQGPKLLIQFQNNGVVDDSQLPKDRFSAERLKGVDSTLKIQPAKLEDSAVYLCANSQSSYNEQFFGPGTRLTVL.

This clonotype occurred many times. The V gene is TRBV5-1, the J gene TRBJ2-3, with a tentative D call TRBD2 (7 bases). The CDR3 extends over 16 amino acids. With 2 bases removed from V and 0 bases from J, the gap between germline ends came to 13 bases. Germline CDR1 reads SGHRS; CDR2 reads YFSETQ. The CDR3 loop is CASSFRGGASTDTQYF. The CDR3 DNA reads TGCGCCAGCAGCTTTAGAGGGGGGGCGAGCACAGATACGCAGTATTTT.

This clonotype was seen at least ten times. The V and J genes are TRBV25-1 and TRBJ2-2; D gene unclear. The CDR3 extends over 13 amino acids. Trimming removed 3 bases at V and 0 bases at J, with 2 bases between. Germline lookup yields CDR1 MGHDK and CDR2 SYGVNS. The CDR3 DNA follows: TGTGCCAGCAGTGACACGAACACCGGGGAGCTGTTTTTT. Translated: CASSDTNTGELFF. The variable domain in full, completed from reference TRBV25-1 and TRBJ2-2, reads EADIYQTPRYLVIGTGKKITLECSQTMGHDKMYWYQQDPGMELHLIHYSYGVNSTEKGDLSSESTVSRIRTEHFPLTLESARPSHTSQYLCASSDTNTGELFFGEGSRLTVL.

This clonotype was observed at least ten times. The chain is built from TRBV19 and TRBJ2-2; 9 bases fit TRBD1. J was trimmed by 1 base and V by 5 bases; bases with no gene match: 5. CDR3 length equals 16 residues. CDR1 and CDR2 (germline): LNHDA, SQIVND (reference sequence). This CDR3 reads CASSLPGQGNTGELFF. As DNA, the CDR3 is TGTGCCAGTAGTCTTCCGGGACAGGGGAACACCGGGGAGCTGTTTTTT.

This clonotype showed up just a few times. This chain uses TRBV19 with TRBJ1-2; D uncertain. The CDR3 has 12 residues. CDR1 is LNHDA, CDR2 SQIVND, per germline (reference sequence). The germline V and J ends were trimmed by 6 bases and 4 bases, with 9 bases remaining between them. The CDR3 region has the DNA TGTGCCAGTAGCCGAGGGTTCTATGGCTACACCTTC. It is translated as CASSRGFYGYTF. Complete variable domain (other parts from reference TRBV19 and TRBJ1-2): DGGITQSPKYLFRKEGQNVTLSCEQNLNHDAMYWYRQDPGQGLRLIYYSQIVNDFQKGDIAEGYSVSREKKESFPLTVTSAQKNPTAFYLCASSRGFYGYTFGSGTRLTVV.

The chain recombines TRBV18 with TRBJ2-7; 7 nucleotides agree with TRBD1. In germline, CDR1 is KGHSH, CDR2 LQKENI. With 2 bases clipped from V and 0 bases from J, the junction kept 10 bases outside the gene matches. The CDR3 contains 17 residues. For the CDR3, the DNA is TGTGCCAGCTCACCAAGCAGCGGACAGGAGAGCTCCTACGAGCAGTACTTC. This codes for CASSPSSGQESSYEQYF.

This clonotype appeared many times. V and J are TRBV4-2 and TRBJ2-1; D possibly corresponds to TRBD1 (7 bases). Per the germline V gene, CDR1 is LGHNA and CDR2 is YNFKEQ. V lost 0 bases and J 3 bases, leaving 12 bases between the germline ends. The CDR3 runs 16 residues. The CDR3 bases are TGTGCCAGCAGCCAAGATAGGAGGGGGCTCTACAATGAGCAGTTCTTC. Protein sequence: CASSQDRRGLYNEQFF.

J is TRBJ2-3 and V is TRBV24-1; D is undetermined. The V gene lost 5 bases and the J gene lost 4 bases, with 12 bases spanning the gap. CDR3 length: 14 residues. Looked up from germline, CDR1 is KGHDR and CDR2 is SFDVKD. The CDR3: CATSAGSSADTQYF. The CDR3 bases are TGTGCCACCAGTGCGGGCAGCAGCGCAGATACGCAGTATTTT.

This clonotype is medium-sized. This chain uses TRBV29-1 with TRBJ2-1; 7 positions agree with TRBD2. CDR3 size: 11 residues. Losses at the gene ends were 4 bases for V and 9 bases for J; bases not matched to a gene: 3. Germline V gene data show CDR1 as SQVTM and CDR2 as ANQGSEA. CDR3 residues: CSVAPSGEQFF. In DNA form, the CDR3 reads TGCAGCGTTGCCCCTAGCGGTGAGCAGTTCTTC.

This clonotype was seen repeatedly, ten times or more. The CDR3 here is CASSLEERNQPQHF. The CDR3 DNA reads as TGTGCCAGCAGTTTAGAAGAGAGAAATCAGCCCCAGCATTTT. The rearrangement uses TRBV12-3 or TRBV12-4 and TRBJ1-5; D call uncertain. Trimming removed 1 base at V and 4 bases at J, with 8 bases between. CDR3 length: 14 amino acids.

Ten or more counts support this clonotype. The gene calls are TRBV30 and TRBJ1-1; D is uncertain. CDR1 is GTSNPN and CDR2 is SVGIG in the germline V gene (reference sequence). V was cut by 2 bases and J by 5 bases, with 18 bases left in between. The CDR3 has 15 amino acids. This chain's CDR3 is CAWSLLDRLGTEAFF. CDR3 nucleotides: TGTGCCTGGAGTCTCCTAGACCGCTTAGGGACTGAAGCTTTCTTT.

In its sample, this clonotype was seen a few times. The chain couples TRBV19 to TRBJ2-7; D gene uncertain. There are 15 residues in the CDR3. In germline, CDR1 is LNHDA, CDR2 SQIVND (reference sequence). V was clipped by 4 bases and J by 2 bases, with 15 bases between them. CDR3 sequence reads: CASSNPGRRTYEQYF. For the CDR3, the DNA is TGTGCCAGTAGTAACCCGGGCCGAAGGACCTACGAGCAGTACTTC.

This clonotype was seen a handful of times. The CDR3 DNA reads TGCGCCAGCAGCTACAGGGGGCAAGGAGATACGCAGTATTTT. It codes for CASSYRGQGDTQYF. The chain has TRBV5-1 and TRBJ2-3; 9 nucleotides line up with TRBD1. This CDR3 spans 14 amino acids. V was pared by 3 bases and J by 5 bases, with 4 bases of the junction left unmatched. Germline assignment: CDR1 SGHRS and CDR2 YFSETQ.

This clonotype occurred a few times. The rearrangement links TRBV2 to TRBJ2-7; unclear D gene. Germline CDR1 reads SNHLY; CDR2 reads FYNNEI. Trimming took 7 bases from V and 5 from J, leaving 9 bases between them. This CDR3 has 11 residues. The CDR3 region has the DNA TGTGCCAGCAAAGAGTACAACGAGCAGTACTTC. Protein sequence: CASKEYNEQYF.

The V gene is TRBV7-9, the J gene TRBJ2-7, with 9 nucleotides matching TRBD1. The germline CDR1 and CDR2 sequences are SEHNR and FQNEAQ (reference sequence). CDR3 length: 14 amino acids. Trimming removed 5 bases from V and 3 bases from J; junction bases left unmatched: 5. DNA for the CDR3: TGTGCCAGCAGCATCCAGACAGGGGGCTACGAGCAGTACTTC. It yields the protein CASSIQTGGYEQYF.

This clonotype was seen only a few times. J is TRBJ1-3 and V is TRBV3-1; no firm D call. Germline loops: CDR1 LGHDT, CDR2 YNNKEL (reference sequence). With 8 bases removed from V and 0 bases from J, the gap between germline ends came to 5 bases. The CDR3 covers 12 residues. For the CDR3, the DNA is TGTGCCAGCCAGACCTCTGGAAACACCATATATTTT. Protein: CASQTSGNTIYF. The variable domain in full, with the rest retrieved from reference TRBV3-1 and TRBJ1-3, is DTAVSQTPKYLVTQMGNDKSIKCEQNLGHDTMYWYKQDSKKFLKIMFSYNNKELIINETVPNRFSPKSPDKAHLNLHINSLELGDSAVYFCASQTSGNTIYFGEGSWLTVV.

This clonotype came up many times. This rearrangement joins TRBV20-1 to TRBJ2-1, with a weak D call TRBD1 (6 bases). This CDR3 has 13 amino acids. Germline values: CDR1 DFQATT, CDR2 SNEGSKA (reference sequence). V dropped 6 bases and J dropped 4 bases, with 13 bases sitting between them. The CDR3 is CSARPGHYNEQFF. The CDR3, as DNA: TGCAGTGCCCGTCCGGGACATTACAATGAGCAGTTCTTC.

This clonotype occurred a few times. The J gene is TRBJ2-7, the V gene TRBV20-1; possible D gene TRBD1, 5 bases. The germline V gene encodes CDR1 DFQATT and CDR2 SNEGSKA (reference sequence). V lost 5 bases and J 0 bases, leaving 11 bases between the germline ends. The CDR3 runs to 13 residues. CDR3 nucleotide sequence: TGCAGTGCTCGACAGCCTTCCTCCTACGAGCAGTACTTC. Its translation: CSARQPSSYEQYF.